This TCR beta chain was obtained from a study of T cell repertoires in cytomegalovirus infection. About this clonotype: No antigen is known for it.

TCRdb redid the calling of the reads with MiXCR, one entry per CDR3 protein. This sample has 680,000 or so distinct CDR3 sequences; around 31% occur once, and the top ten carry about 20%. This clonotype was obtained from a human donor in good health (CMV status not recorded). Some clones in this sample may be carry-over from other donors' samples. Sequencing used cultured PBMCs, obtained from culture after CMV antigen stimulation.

Here the CDR3 reads CASSSRAGAYNEQFF. The CDR3 coding sequence is TGTGCCAGCAGCTCGAGGGCGGGGGCATACAATGAGCAGTTCTTC. The V and J genes are TRBV7-2 and TRBJ2-1; D may be TRBD2 (7 bases). V was trimmed by 4 bases and J by 4 bases, leaving 14 bases between them. The CDR3 is 15 residues long. Germline CDR1 and CDR2: SGHTA and FQGNSA.